This T cell receptor beta chain was profiled in a study of early stage breast cancer tumors. The CDR3 contains 16 residues. The V and J ends lost 3 bases and 4 bases, in that order; junction bases with no gene match: 10. From germline, CDR1 is LNHDA and CDR2 SQIVND (reference sequence). Only in-frame clones appear in the TCRdb table, and some are missing; sequencing was by immunoSEQ multiplex PCR. The top ten hold under 4% of the sample, which has fewer than 90,000 clones, approximately 80% seen once. Overall study findings and caveats: Commonly generated sequences made up most enriched TCRB sequences shared between patients. Tumors had approximately 2.5-fold higher T cell density than normal breast.

To note about this clone: The antigen remains unidentified.

What was sequenced was blood. This clonotype originated in a person aged 55 to 69 with breast cancer. The chain carries TRBV19 and TRBJ2-3, with 7 bases matching TRBD2. The CDR3 region has the DNA TGTGCCAGTAGTATGACACCCGGGCTAGCGGCAGATACGCAGTATTTT. Protein sequence: CASSMTPGLAADTQYF.